This is a list of T cell receptor beta chains from one sample in a study of identical twins. In TCRdb, the 5' RACE reads were re-called with MiXCR into one record per CDR3 protein. Here the sample spans roughly 720,000 distinct CDR3 sequences, 18% being singletons. Separately, the same data were catalogued under a study of T cells expressing NK-cell markers.

The specimen was PBMCs. The receptor source for this set is a woman aged 18 to 35 in good health. The CDR3 runs from the conserved cysteine through the conserved F or W. D genes are given only for firm matches. The listing skips clone size in some rows; elsewhere it reads once, few, many or a size class.

CDR3aa: CASSRFYRLRSIYEQYF
CDR3nt: TGCGCCAGCAGCCGTTTCTACAGGCTACGGAGTATATACGAGCAGTACTTC
v_gene: TRBV4-1
j_gene: TRBJ2-7
d_gene: NA
abundance: NA

CDR3aa: CSARDPRGGEKLFF
CDR3nt: TGCAGTGCTAGAGATCCCAGGGGAGGCGAAAAACTGTTTTTT
v_gene: TRBV20-1
j_gene: TRBJ1-4
d_gene: NA
abundance: few

CDR3aa: CASSLGWRERETQYF
CDR3nt: TGTGCCAGCAGCCTAGGCTGGAGGGAGAGGGAGACCCAGTACTTC
v_gene: TRBV9
j_gene: TRBJ2-5
d_gene: NA
abundance: few

CDR3aa: CASSLLTGSTNQYF
CDR3nt: TGTGCCAGCAGTTTACTCACTGGATCTACGAATCAGTACTTC
v_gene: TRBV12-3/TRBV12-4
j_gene: TRBJ2-5
d_gene: NA
abundance: NA

CDR3aa: CASSLGSQPQHF
CDR3nt: TGTGCCAGCAGCTTAGGGAGCCAGCCCCAGCATTTT
v_gene: TRBV7-9
j_gene: TRBJ1-5
d_gene: NA
abundance: many

CDR3aa: CASSFEARQGASEDGYTF
CDR3nt: TGTGCCAGCAGTTTTGAGGCTAGACAGGGGGCATCTGAAGATGGCTACACCTTC
v_gene: TRBV27
j_gene: TRBJ1-2
d_gene: TRBD1
abundance: NA

CDR3aa: CASSSDGTTDVTGELFF
CDR3nt: TGTGCCAGCAGCTCAGACGGGACTACCGATGTCACCGGGGAGCTGTTTTTT
v_gene: TRBV7-6
j_gene: TRBJ2-2
d_gene: TRBD2
abundance: few

CDR3aa: CASSGSFAGGPNEQFF
CDR3nt: TGCGCCAGCAGTGGATCCTTTGCGGGAGGGCCCAATGAGCAGTTCTTC
v_gene: TRBV10-1
j_gene: TRBJ2-1
d_gene: TRBD2
abundance: NA

CDR3aa: CSAKAGSFLDEQYF
CDR3nt: TGCAGTGCTAAAGCTGGCTCGTTTCTCGACGAGCAGTACTTC
v_gene: TRBV20-1
j_gene: TRBJ2-7
d_gene: NA
abundance: NA

CDR3aa: CASSLEGTGPYEQYF
CDR3nt: TGCGCCAGCAGCTTAGAAGGGACAGGGCCCTACGAGCAGTACTTC
v_gene: TRBV5-1
j_gene: TRBJ2-7
d_gene: TRBD1
abundance: NA

CDR3aa: CASSRAGGFGYTF
CDR3nt: TGCGCCAGCAGCAGAGCAGGTGGCTTTGGCTACACCTTC
v_gene: TRBV5-1
j_gene: TRBJ1-2
d_gene: NA
abundance: NA

CDR3aa: CASSLGGPVRQFF
CDR3nt: TGTGCCAGCAGTTTGGGGGGGCCGGTAAGGCAGTTCTTC
v_gene: TRBV12-3/TRBV12-4
j_gene: TRBJ2-1
d_gene: NA
abundance: NA

CDR3aa: CASKRSYEQYF
CDR3nt: TGTGCCAGCAAGAGAAGCTACGAGCAGTACTTC
v_gene: TRBV6-2/TRBV6-3
j_gene: TRBJ2-7
d_gene: NA
abundance: NA

CDR3aa: CSARSLPGTSGRTSEQYF
CDR3nt: TGCAGTGCTAGATCTCTACCCGGTACTAGCGGGAGAACGAGTGAGCAGTACTTC
v_gene: TRBV20-1
j_gene: TRBJ2-7
d_gene: TRBD2
abundance: few

CDR3aa: CASSLVSEWGYTF
CDR3nt: TGTGCCAGCAGCTTAGTTTCGGAGTGGGGCTACACCTTC
v_gene: TRBV7-2
j_gene: TRBJ1-2
d_gene: NA
abundance: few

CDR3aa: CASSQTGSYNEQFF
CDR3nt: TGTGCCAGCAGCCAGACCGGATCCTACAATGAGCAGTTCTTC
v_gene: TRBV12-3/TRBV12-4
j_gene: TRBJ2-1
d_gene: NA
abundance: few

CDR3aa: CASLAGGLSTGELFF
CDR3nt: TGCGCCAGCCTAGCGGGAGGGCTGAGCACCGGGGAGCTGTTTTTT
v_gene: TRBV5-1
j_gene: TRBJ2-2
d_gene: TRBD2
abundance: NA

CDR3aa: CASSPGASGTTYEQYF
CDR3nt: TGTGCCAGCAGCCCTGGGGCTAGCGGGACTACCTACGAGCAGTACTTC
v_gene: TRBV7-2
j_gene: TRBJ2-7
d_gene: TRBD2
abundance: NA

CDR3aa: CASSLETGGPWYSPLHF
CDR3nt: TGCGCCAGCAGCTTGGAGACAGGGGGCCCTTGGTATTCACCCCTCCACTTT
v_gene: TRBV5-1
j_gene: TRBJ1-6
d_gene: TRBD1
abundance: few

CDR3aa: CASSQYSGTRGEQYF
CDR3nt: TGTGCCAGCAGCCAGTACTCCGGGACTAGGGGCGAGCAGTACTTC
v_gene: TRBV3-1
j_gene: TRBJ2-7
d_gene: TRBD2
abundance: NA

CDR3aa: CAITPSGSSYNEQFF
CDR3nt: TGTGCCATCACGCCTAGCGGGAGCTCCTACAATGAGCAGTTCTTC
v_gene: TRBV10-3
j_gene: TRBJ2-1
d_gene: TRBD2
abundance: NA

CDR3aa: CASSGRQGGGVIGEQFF
CDR3nt: TGCGCCAGCAGCGGGCGACAGGGTGGAGGGGTCATTGGTGAGCAGTTCTTC
v_gene: TRBV4-3
j_gene: TRBJ2-1
d_gene: NA
abundance: NA

CDR3aa: CASSLGLGLTYEQYF
CDR3nt: TGTGCCAGCAGCTTGGGTCTGGGCTTAACCTACGAGCAGTACTTC
v_gene: TRBV5-5
j_gene: TRBJ2-7
d_gene: NA
abundance: NA

CDR3aa: CASSLTGVATEAFF
CDR3nt: TGTGCCAGCAGCCTGACAGGGGTAGCCACTGAAGCTTTCTTT
v_gene: TRBV7-3
j_gene: TRBJ1-1
d_gene: TRBD1
abundance: NA

CDR3aa: CASREADGDTQYF
CDR3nt: TGTGCCAGCAGGGAAGCAGATGGAGATACGCAGTATTTT
v_gene: TRBV2
j_gene: TRBJ2-3
d_gene: NA
abundance: NA

CDR3aa: CSAKGRETQYF
CDR3nt: TGCAGTGCTAAGGGGCGAGAGACCCAGTACTTC
v_gene: TRBV20-1
j_gene: TRBJ2-5
d_gene: NA
abundance: few

CDR3aa: CASRSSGAFYNEQFF
CDR3nt: TGTGCCAGCAGATCCAGCGGGGCGTTCTACAATGAGCAGTTCTTC
v_gene: TRBV14
j_gene: TRBJ2-1
d_gene: TRBD2
abundance: NA

CDR3aa: CASSPSRQADTQYF
CDR3nt: TGTGCCAGCAGCCCCTCCCGACAGGCAGATACGCAGTATTTT
v_gene: TRBV12-3/TRBV12-4
j_gene: TRBJ2-3
d_gene: NA
abundance: few

CDR3aa: CAISEGARGEQYF
CDR3nt: TGTGCCATCAGTGAGGGGGCTCGGGGCGAGCAGTACTTC
v_gene: TRBV10-3
j_gene: TRBJ2-7
d_gene: NA
abundance: few

CDR3aa: CASEIGTGENYGYTF
CDR3nt: TGTGCCAGTGAAATCGGGACAGGGGAAAACTATGGCTACACCTTC
v_gene: TRBV19
j_gene: TRBJ1-2
d_gene: TRBD1
abundance: few

CDR3aa: CASSWSRDGSTEAFF
CDR3nt: TGTGCCAGCAGCTGGAGCAGGGACGGGAGCACTGAAGCTTTCTTT
v_gene: TRBV7-9
j_gene: TRBJ1-1
d_gene: NA
abundance: NA

CDR3aa: CSARTGREETQYF
CDR3nt: TGCAGTGCTCGGACAGGAAGAGAAGAGACCCAGTACTTC
v_gene: TRBV20-1
j_gene: TRBJ2-5
d_gene: TRBD1
abundance: NA

CDR3aa: CASSLVGMNTEAFF
CDR3nt: TGCGCCAGCAGCTTGGTTGGGATGAACACTGAAGCTTTCTTT
v_gene: TRBV5-1
j_gene: TRBJ1-1
d_gene: NA
abundance: NA

CDR3aa: CASSSLGDTYGYTF
CDR3nt: TGCGCCAGCAGCTCGTTGGGGGATACCTATGGCTACACCTTC
v_gene: TRBV5-1
j_gene: TRBJ1-2
d_gene: NA
abundance: once

CDR3aa: CASRLGGGGSYEQYF
CDR3nt: TGTGCCAGCAGACTAGGGGGCGGCGGGTCCTACGAGCAGTACTTC
v_gene: TRBV6-1
j_gene: TRBJ2-7
d_gene: TRBD1
abundance: NA

CDR3aa: CASSPPAGLAGGEFF
CDR3nt: TGTGCCAGCAGCCCCCCAGCAGGACTAGCGGGAGGAGAGTTCTTC
v_gene: TRBV7-9
j_gene: TRBJ2-1
d_gene: TRBD2
abundance: NA

CDR3aa: CASSPKARGSYEQYF
CDR3nt: TGTGCCAGCAGTCCTAAGGCGAGAGGGTCCTACGAGCAGTACTTC
v_gene: TRBV12-3/TRBV12-4
j_gene: TRBJ2-7
d_gene: NA
abundance: NA

CDR3aa: CATAGTGATGELFF
CDR3nt: TGTGCCACGGCCGGGACAGGGGCGACCGGGGAGCTGTTTTTT
v_gene: TRBV10-3
j_gene: TRBJ2-2
d_gene: TRBD1
abundance: NA

CDR3aa: CASSGSGGTAYNEQFF
CDR3nt: TGTGCCAGCAGTGGGTCGGGGGGAACCGCCTACAATGAGCAGTTCTTC
v_gene: TRBV25-1
j_gene: TRBJ2-1
d_gene: TRBD2
abundance: NA

CDR3aa: CASSHGQSNEKLFF
CDR3nt: TGTGCCAGCAGTCATGGACAGAGTAATGAAAAACTGTTTTTT
v_gene: TRBV7-2
j_gene: TRBJ1-4
d_gene: NA
abundance: few

CDR3aa: CASTTVLAGGTGELFF
CDR3nt: TGTGCCAGCACCACCGTATTGGCGGGAGGGACCGGGGAGCTGTTTTTT
v_gene: TRBV12-3/TRBV12-4
j_gene: TRBJ2-2
d_gene: TRBD2
abundance: NA

CDR3aa: CASSPYQGSANEQFF
CDR3nt: TGTGCCAGCAGCCCGTACCAGGGGTCCGCCAATGAGCAGTTCTTC
v_gene: TRBV11-2
j_gene: TRBJ2-1
d_gene: NA
abundance: NA

CDR3aa: CASSLAGYSGGGAEQFF
CDR3nt: TGCGCCAGCAGCTTGGCCGGGTATAGCGGTGGAGGCGCGGAGCAGTTCTTC
v_gene: TRBV5-1
j_gene: TRBJ2-1
d_gene: NA
abundance: few

CDR3aa: CASNSYLPGSEAFF
CDR3nt: TGTGCCAGCAACAGTTACCTGCCGGGATCTGAAGCTTTCTTT
v_gene: TRBV6-1
j_gene: TRBJ1-1
d_gene: NA
abundance: NA

CDR3aa: CASSFRYSPLHF
CDR3nt: TGTGCCAGCAGTTTCCGGTATTCACCCCTCCACTTT
v_gene: TRBV12-3/TRBV12-4
j_gene: TRBJ1-6
d_gene: NA
abundance: few

CDR3aa: CASRPTSGRAYNEQFF
CDR3nt: TGTGCCAGCCGACCAACCAGCGGGAGGGCCTACAATGAGCAGTTCTTC
v_gene: TRBV7-9
j_gene: TRBJ2-1
d_gene: TRBD2
abundance: few

CDR3aa: CASSLGLAGVPAREQYF
CDR3nt: TGCGCCAGCAGCTTGGGACTAGCGGGGGTACCCGCGCGCGAGCAGTACTTC
v_gene: TRBV5-1
j_gene: TRBJ2-7
d_gene: TRBD2
abundance: few

CDR3aa: CASSFTTGTDTQYF
CDR3nt: TGTGCCAGCAGCTTTACGACCGGCACCGATACGCAGTATTTT
v_gene: TRBV7-9
j_gene: TRBJ2-3
d_gene: NA
abundance: NA

CDR3aa: CASSEKRIRIEHREETQYF
CDR3nt: TGTGCCAGCAGCGAAAAGAGGATACGAATTGAACACAGGGAAGAGACCCAGTACTTC
v_gene: TRBV21-1
j_gene: TRBJ2-5
d_gene: NA
abundance: NA

CDR3aa: CASGGLTEQYF
CDR3nt: TGTGCCAGCGGGGGACTAACCGAGCAGTACTTC
v_gene: TRBV9
j_gene: TRBJ2-7
d_gene: TRBD2
abundance: NA

CDR3aa: CASSLRGVVANQPQHF
CDR3nt: TGTGCCAGCAGCTTGCGGGGCGTTGTAGCAAATCAGCCCCAGCATTTT
v_gene: TRBV5-5
j_gene: TRBJ1-5
d_gene: NA
abundance: NA

CDR3aa: CASSYFSSGQPSYEQYF
CDR3nt: TGTGCCAGCAGTTACTTTTCATCGGGACAGCCCTCCTACGAGCAGTACTTC
v_gene: TRBV6-5
j_gene: TRBJ2-7
d_gene: TRBD1
abundance: many

CDR3aa: CASSFRTNRGTDTQYF
CDR3nt: TGTGCCAGCAGTTTCCGTACCAACCGCGGCACAGATACGCAGTATTTT
v_gene: TRBV6-5
j_gene: TRBJ2-3
d_gene: NA
abundance: few

CDR3aa: CASRVFNTEAFF
CDR3nt: TGTGCCAGCAGGGTCTTTAACACTGAAGCTTTCTTT
v_gene: TRBV12-3/TRBV12-4
j_gene: TRBJ1-1
d_gene: NA
abundance: few

CDR3aa: CASSGSVPYEQYF
CDR3nt: TGTGCCAGCAGCGGGTCCGTACCCTACGAGCAGTACTTC
v_gene: TRBV12-3/TRBV12-4
j_gene: TRBJ2-7
d_gene: NA
abundance: few

CDR3aa: CASTEDPSYEQYF
CDR3nt: TGTGCCAGCACGGAGGACCCCTCCTACGAGCAGTACTTC
v_gene: TRBV13
j_gene: TRBJ2-7
d_gene: NA
abundance: NA

CDR3aa: CASSKPGAGANVLTF
CDR3nt: TGTGCCAGTTCCAAGCCTGGGGCTGGGGCCAACGTCCTGACTTTC
v_gene: TRBV12-3/TRBV12-4
j_gene: TRBJ2-6
d_gene: NA
abundance: few